This TCR beta chain was documented in a study of T cells in Graves' hyperthyroidism and ophthalmopathy. Findings and limits, study-wide: Patients with ophthalmopathy were separated from those with stable hyperthyroidism by a 13 V-J model. Model-based prediction identified ophthalmopathy a median roughly six months prior to its onset.

RNA transcripts served as the template for amplifying TCR beta CDR3 regions. HTBI primers drove first-round RT-PCR of the TCR CDR3. A single record per CDR3 protein comes from TCRdb applying MiXCR to the multiplex PCR reads. The profile shows hundreds of thousands of distinct CDR3 sequences, more than 12% of them singletons. The study included ophthalmopathy patients with Clinical Activity Score at least 3, NOSPECS grade at least 4 and duration under 3 months. The study based diagnoses on clinical symptoms, serum thyroxine and TRAb, thyroid ultrasound and orbital computed tomography. Regarding this clonotype: Its antigen remains unknown.

The CDR3 runs 15 residues. Trimming removed 2 bases from V and 8 bases from J, with 14 bases in between. From germline, CDR1 is KGHDR and CDR2 SFDVKD. J is TRBJ1-4 and V is TRBV24-1; a weak D match, TRBD1 (5 bases). The specimen was blood. This receptor was identified in a woman aged 45-65 years with Graves' ophthalmopathy. CDR3 sequence reads: CATSDSVGRGEKLFF. The CDR3 bases are TGTGCCACCAGTGATTCGGTAGGGAGGGGAGAAAAACTGTTTTTT.